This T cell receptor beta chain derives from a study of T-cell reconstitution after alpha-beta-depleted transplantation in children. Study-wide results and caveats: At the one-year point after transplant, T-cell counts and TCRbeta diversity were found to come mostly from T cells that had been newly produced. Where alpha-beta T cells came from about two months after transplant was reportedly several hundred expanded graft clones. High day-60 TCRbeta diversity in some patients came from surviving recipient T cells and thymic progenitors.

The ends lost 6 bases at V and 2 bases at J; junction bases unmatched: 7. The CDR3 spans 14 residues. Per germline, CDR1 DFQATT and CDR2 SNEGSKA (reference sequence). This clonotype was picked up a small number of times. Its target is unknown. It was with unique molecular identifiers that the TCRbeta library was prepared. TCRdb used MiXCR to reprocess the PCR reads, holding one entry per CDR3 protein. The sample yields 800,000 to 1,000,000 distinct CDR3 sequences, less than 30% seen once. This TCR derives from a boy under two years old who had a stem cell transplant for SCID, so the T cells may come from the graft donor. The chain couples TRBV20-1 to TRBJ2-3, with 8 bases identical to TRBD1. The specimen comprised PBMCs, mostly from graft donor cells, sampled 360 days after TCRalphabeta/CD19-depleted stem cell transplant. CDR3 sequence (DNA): TGCAGTGCGGACGGGACAGGCTTCACAGATACGCAGTATTTT. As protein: CSADGTGFTDTQYF.